This T cell receptor (beta chain) was captured in a study of T-cell memory formation after mild COVID-19. About the study: TCR clusters were mostly confined to one donor each. The study, taken as a whole, reports: Cross-reactive memory seemingly joined, as some responding clones were found in pre-infection memory. Clones that contracted from day 15 to 85 were balanced CD4/CD8, while later expanders leaned CD4+.

TCRdb redid the calling of the 5' RACE reads with MiXCR, one entry per CDR3 protein. The repertoire holds 350,000 to 450,000 distinct CDR3 sequences, with roughly 20% as singletons. In the case of this clonotype: Its antigen is not known.

The J segment lost 4 bases and the V segment lost 2 bases, leaving 3 bases of the junction unmatched. This CDR3 is built from 15 residues. CDR1 is SGHNT, CDR2 YYREEE, per germline (reference sequence). This TCR was sampled from an adult woman who had mild COVID-19 (a few samples of this study predate the infection). Cell type and time point are not known. Sequenced material: PBMCs or a T cell subset sorted from them (not recorded which). V usage is TRBV5-4 and J usage is TRBJ1-4; 9 bases are shared with TRBD1. CDR3 nucleotide sequence: TGTGCCAGCAGCTTCGGACAGGGGAATAATGAAAAACTGTTTTTT. Protein sequence: CASSFGQGNNEKLFF.